This T cell receptor (beta chain) was found in a study of cytomegalovirus exposure and HLA in healthy donors. Study-wide background: The 120 validation repertoires and the roughly 670 first-cohort repertoires shared a platform, a later analysis reported.

The repertoire was sequenced with immunoSEQ multiplex PCR; TCRdb's copy has only in-frame clones and lacks some. The sample lists approximately 210,000 clones, about 84% occurring once. Points on this clone: The antigen is undetermined.

The CDR3 spans 14 residues. V was clipped by 5 bases and J by 4 bases, with 14 bases between them. Germline CDR1 and CDR2: SGHAT and FQNNGV. Study-level findings and limits: 150 or so TCR beta chains were listed as cytomegalovirus-associated. As confirmed in vitro, a few CMV-associated chains were specific for CMV antigens.

This chain joins TRBV11-2 and TRBJ1-1; D remains ambiguous. This clonotype was sampled from a woman between 18 and 29 years old in good health and CMV-seronegative. Sequenced sample: PBMCs. CDR3: CASSPYMTGTEAFF. DNA of the CDR3: TGTGCCAGCAGCCCCTACATGACGGGCACTGAAGCTTTCTTT.